The 32 T cell receptor beta chains given below trace back to one sample, sequenced in a study of shared clonotypes between healthy human individuals. Method: immunoSEQ multiplex PCR; TCRdb's copy keeps in-frame clones and lacks some. This repertoire shows over a million clones, about 98.5% found once; its top ten account for around 0.38%. Sequenced input: naive CD4+ T cells sorted from blood. The subset here: CD45RA+ positively selected. These receptors were collected from a man between 25 and 39 years old in good health.

In nucleotides, the CDR3 is TGCGCCAGCTCTAGCGGGTCTCACACCGGGGAGCTGTTTTTT. Translation gives CASSSGSHTGELFF. The chain is built from TRBV10-1 and TRBJ2-2; 8 nucleotides match TRBD2. The CDR3 loop spans 14 amino acids. From germline, CDR1 is WNHNN and CDR2 SYGVQD (reference sequence). The junction had 5 bases not matched to a gene; V was cut back by 8 bases and J by 3 bases.

The chain links TRBV2 to TRBJ2-1, with D tentatively TRBD1 (5 bases). The germline V and J ends were trimmed by 4 bases and 1 base, with 11 bases remaining between them. The CDR3 covers 15 residues. Germline V gene sequence: CDR1 SNHLY, CDR2 FYNNEI. CDR3 in DNA: TGTGCCAGCAGTGGACAGCGCCAGTCCTACAATGAGCAGTTCTTC. This translates into CASSGQRQSYNEQFF.

This chain's CDR3 is CASSPPGTTNNEQFF. Written as DNA, the CDR3 is TGTGCCAGCTCACCACCCGGGACTACTAACAATGAGCAGTTCTTC. The chain has TRBV18 and TRBJ2-1; TRBD2 agrees at 7 bases. This CDR3 is built from 15 residues. Per the germline V gene, CDR1 is KGHSH and CDR2 is LQKENI. The ends lost 0 bases at V and 5 bases at J; junction bases unmatched: 4.

J is TRBJ1-3 and V is TRBV28, with D perhaps matching TRBD1 (6 bases). Germline assignment: CDR1 MDHEN and CDR2 SYDVKM. The CDR3 spans 15 residues. V lost 6 bases and J 0 bases, leaving 12 bases between the germline ends. The CDR3 sequence: CASSPWTASGNTIYF. Here the CDR3 DNA reads TGTGCCAGCAGCCCCTGGACAGCCTCTGGAAACACCATATATTTT.

The chain joins TRBV27 to TRBJ2-3, with 7 bases lining up with TRBD1. The CDR3 is 24 residues long. Per germline, CDR1 MNHEY and CDR2 SMNVEV (reference sequence). Trimming took 5 bases from V and 1 from J; bases not matched to a gene: 33. The CDR3 loop is CASSTLWSWGQKDRVRGRTDTQYF. In DNA form, the CDR3 reads TGTGCCAGCAGTACCCTCTGGTCTTGGGGGCAAAAAGACAGGGTCCGAGGCCGCACAGATACGCAGTATTTT.

The CDR3 DNA reads as TGTGCCAGCAGCCCACTAGCGGGAGGGCCTCACGAGCAGTACTTC. Protein sequence: CASSPLAGGPHEQYF. The chain joins TRBV7-6 to TRBJ2-7, with TRBD2 matching over 13 bases. The V and J ends lost 5 bases and 5 bases, in that order; junction bases with no gene match: 6. CDR1 and CDR2 (germline): SGHVS, FNYEAQ. This CDR3 is built from 15 residues.

CDR3 sequence: CASTLRGGGYGYTF. The CDR3 region has the DNA TGTGCCAGCACCCTTCGTGGGGGCGGCTATGGCTACACCTTC. The gene calls are TRBV6-5 and TRBJ1-2, with D tentatively TRBD1 (6 bases). The germline V gene encodes CDR1 MNHEY and CDR2 SVGAGI. The CDR3 totals 14 residues. V was shortened by 7 bases and J by 4 bases, with 16 bases between the two germline ends.

This clone appeared once. V and J are TRBV15 and TRBJ2-1; no firm D call. CDR1 LNHNV and CDR2 YYDKDF come from the germline V gene (reference sequence). CDR3 length: 13 residues. V lost 1 base to trimming and J lost 9 bases, with 10 bases between them. CDR3 sequence reads: CATSRGFLGEQFF. Here the CDR3 DNA reads TGTGCCACCAGCAGAGGATTCTTGGGTGAGCAGTTCTTC.

The chain has TRBV18 and TRBJ2-3; D remains ambiguous. V lost 7 bases to trimming and J lost 6 bases, with 8 bases between them. This CDR3 spans 11 amino acids. In germline, CDR1 is KGHSH, CDR2 LQKENI. In DNA, the CDR3 is TGTGCCAGCTTAGGAAGGGATACGCAGTATTTT. This translates into CASLGRDTQYF.

V is TRBV18 and J is TRBJ2-7; D might be TRBD2 (6 bases). Germline V gene data show CDR1 as KGHSH and CDR2 as LQKENI. The CDR3 totals 16 residues. The V end was cut by 0 bases, the J end by 1 base, with 13 bases between. CDR3 in DNA: TGTGCCAGCTCACCACCTGGACTATACTCTTCCTACGAGCAGTACTTC. The encoded protein is CASSPPGLYSSYEQYF.

The chain links TRBV7-2 to TRBJ2-7, with TRBD1 as a possible D gene (5 bases). V lost 11 bases to trimming and J lost 0 bases, with 29 bases between them. The CDR3 length is 18 residues. CDR1 is SGHTA and CDR2 is FQGNSA in the germline V gene. CDR3 bases: TGTGCCCTTCGAACCCAAGGGCAGGGCCTCACCTCCTCCTACGAGCAGTACTTC. Translating it yields CALRTQGQGLTSSYEQYF. Combining the CDR3 with reference TRBV7-2 and TRBJ2-7 gives the whole variable domain GAGVSQSPSNKVTEKGKDVELRCDPISGHTALYWYRQSLGQGLEFLIYFQGNSAPDKSGLPSDRFSAERTGGSVSTLTIQRTQQEDSAVYLCALRTQGQGLTSSYEQYFGPGTRLTVT.

The rearrangement links TRBV18 to TRBJ1-2; possible D gene TRBD1, 5 bases. Per germline, CDR1 KGHSH and CDR2 LQKENI. The CDR3 runs 15 residues. Trimming took 2 bases from V and 0 from J, leaving 10 bases between them. This CDR3 reads CASSPGLGANYGYTF. In DNA, the CDR3 is TGTGCCAGCTCACCAGGCTTAGGGGCTAACTATGGCTACACCTTC.

The chain's CDR3 is CASSQGTSGHFGEQYF. CDR3 DNA: TGCGCCAGCAGCCAAGGGACTAGCGGGCATTTCGGCGAGCAGTACTTC. V gene TRBV4-3 combines with J gene TRBJ2-7; 11 nucleotides match TRBD2. The CDR3 length is 16 residues. J lost 6 bases, V lost 1 base, and 8 bases had no gene match. CDR1 is LGHNA and CDR2 is YSLEER in the germline V gene.

The chain combines TRBV7-8 with TRBJ2-7; D is undetermined. Between the trimmed V and J ends, which lost 4 bases and 5 bases, there was a span of 12 bases. The CDR3 spans 13 residues. Germline CDR1 and CDR2: SGHVS and FQNEAQ. CDR3 DNA sequence: TGTGCCAGCAGCTCCACATATTCGGACGAGCAGTACTTC. Encoded protein: CASSSTYSDEQYF.

This chain connects TRBV28 to TRBJ2-2; maybe TRBD2 (6 bases). With 8 bases removed from V and 7 bases from J, the gap between germline ends came to 11 bases. The CDR3 contains 12 residues. Germline lookup yields CDR1 MDHEN and CDR2 SYDVKM. The CDR3 DNA is TGTGCCAGCCTGGAGGGGCACGGGGAGCTGTTTTTT. This codes for CASLEGHGELFF.

The chain uses TRBV7-8 and TRBJ2-5; TRBD2 is a possible D gene (5 bases). Germline CDR1 and CDR2: SGHVS and FQNEAQ. V was shortened by 6 bases and J by 1 base, with 12 bases between the two germline ends. This CDR3 spans 14 amino acids. DNA of the CDR3: TGTGCCAGCAGACGGGGAACAGTCCAAGAGACCCAGTACTTC. Residues: CASRRGTVQETQYF.

The V gene is TRBV28, the J gene TRBJ2-3; 16 nucleotides align to TRBD2. Germline values: CDR1 MDHEN, CDR2 SYDVKM. After removal of 7 bases from V and 6 bases from J, the junction contained 4 bases not matched to a gene. The CDR3 covers 15 residues. The CDR3 DNA is TGTGCCAGCACCGAGGGACTAGCGGGAGGGGATACGCAGTATTTT. Its protein is CASTEGLAGGDTQYF.

V and J are TRBV30 and TRBJ2-5; 12 bases line up with TRBD2. The CDR3 is made up of 17 amino acids. The J segment lost 4 bases and the V segment lost 2 bases, leaving 11 bases of the junction unmatched. Germline loops: CDR1 GTSNPN, CDR2 SVGIG (reference sequence). CDR3 amino acids: CAWSSFLAGGPRETQYF. The CDR3 nucleotides are TGTGCCTGGAGTAGTTTTCTAGCGGGAGGGCCCCGAGAGACCCAGTACTTC.

The DNA of the CDR3 is TGTGCCAGCAGCCAAAGCTCAACAGGGGGCACTGAAGCTTTCTTT. Amino acid sequence: CASSQSSTGGTEAFF. The genes are TRBV14 and TRBJ1-1, with TRBD1 identical over 8 bases. V dropped 2 bases and J dropped 4; count of bases not matched to a gene: 6. The germline gives CDR1 SGHDN, CDR2 FVKESK. The CDR3 contains 15 residues.

The chain is built from TRBV5-1 and TRBJ2-3, with TRBD1 matching 9 bases. Germline V CDR1 and CDR2: SGHRS, YFSETQ. This CDR3 is 16 amino acids long. V lost 4 bases to trimming and J lost 2 bases; unmatched junction nucleotides: 8. The chain's CDR3 is CASSNRTGEDTDTQYF. Written as DNA, the CDR3 is TGCGCCAGCAGCAATCGGACAGGGGAAGACACAGATACGCAGTATTTT.

This chain links TRBV5-1 with TRBJ2-1; the D is unclear. Germline V gene sequence: CDR1 SGHRS, CDR2 YFSETQ. V was clipped by 4 bases and J by 8 bases, with 22 bases between them. CDR3 length: 16 amino acids. The CDR3 loop reads CASSPSTDRPGHEQFF. The CDR3 DNA follows: TGCGCCAGCAGCCCATCGACGGACCGGCCCGGTCATGAGCAGTTCTTC.

The chain combines TRBV5-1 with TRBJ2-2; D is tentatively TRBD1 or TRBD2 (5 bases each). CDR3 length equals 14 residues. Trimming took 6 bases from V and 2 from J, leaving 11 bases between them. CDR1 is SGHRS, CDR2 YFSETQ, per germline. CDR3 coding DNA: TGCGCCAGCAAAAAGGGGACCAACACCGGGGAGCTGTTTTTT. It specifies CASKKGTNTGELFF.

The gene calls are TRBV18 and TRBJ2-5; TRBD1 matches at 7 bases. Germline V gene lookup returns CDR1 KGHSH and CDR2 LQKENI. There are 16 residues in the CDR3. With V trimmed by 1 base and J by 4 bases, 9 bases remained unmatched. The CDR3 spells CASSPLPTGVGETQYF. The CDR3 DNA reads as TGTGCCAGCTCACCACTCCCAACAGGGGTCGGAGAGACCCAGTACTTC.

The chain couples TRBV5-1 to TRBJ1-5, with TRBD1 as a possible D gene (5 bases). The CDR3 has 17 amino acids. Germline CDR1 reads SGHRS; CDR2 reads YFSETQ. The germline V and J ends were trimmed by 4 bases and 2 bases, with 19 bases remaining between them. This CDR3 is CASSPGGHFSGNQPQHF. DNA of the CDR3: TGCGCCAGCAGCCCTGGAGGACATTTCTCTGGCAATCAGCCCCAGCATTTT.

The V gene is TRBV27, the J gene TRBJ2-7, with D possibly TRBD2 on 6 matching bases. The CDR3 length is 14 residues. CDR1 MNHEY and CDR2 SMNVEV come from the germline V gene (reference sequence). V was cut by 5 bases and J by 2 bases, with 13 bases left in between. In DNA form, the CDR3 reads TGTGCCAGCAGTACCCCCGGGAGTACCTACGAGCAGTACTTC. It yields the protein CASSTPGSTYEQYF.

This chain connects TRBV7-2 to TRBJ2-7; D may be TRBD2 (5 bases). The germline V gene has CDR1 SGHTA and CDR2 FQGNSA. This CDR3 has 17 residues. The V end lost 4 bases, the J end lost 1 base, and 20 bases lay between the germline ends. The CDR3 spells CASSSPRGGPPSYEQYF. The CDR3 region has the DNA TGTGCCAGCAGCTCACCCCGTGGAGGACCCCCTTCCTACGAGCAGTACTTC.

The gene calls are TRBV4-1 and TRBJ2-7; D is unclear. The CDR3 has 13 residues. Deletions cut 0 bases from V and 2 bases from J, with 5 bases between. Germline CDR1 reads MGHRA; CDR2 reads YSYEKL. CDR3 sequence: CASSQELAYEQYF. The CDR3 coding sequence is TGCGCCAGCAGCCAAGAACTGGCCTACGAGCAGTACTTC.

This rearrangement joins TRBV9 to TRBJ2-5, with 9 positions matching TRBD2. In germline, CDR1 is SGDLS, CDR2 YYNGEE. The V and J ends lost 0 bases and 0 bases, in that order; junction bases with no gene match: 3. CDR3 size: 16 residues. Here the CDR3 reads CASSVGSSGNQETQYF. The CDR3 DNA reads as TGTGCCAGCAGCGTAGGGTCTAGCGGGAACCAAGAGACCCAGTACTTC.

The chain uses TRBV1 and TRBJ1-5. TRBV1 is marked as a pseudogene. There are 19 residues in the CDR3. The CDR3 DNA reads TGCACCAGCAGCCAAGACGCGCCAAGGGAGTGGTATAGCAATCAGCCCCAGCATTTT. Protein sequence: CTSSQDAPREWYSNQPQHF.

The V gene is TRBV2, the J gene TRBJ1-4; 7 bases are a match to TRBD1. From germline, CDR1 is SNHLY and CDR2 FYNNEI. Losses at the gene ends were 5 bases for V and 7 bases for J; bases not matched to a gene: 10. The CDR3 has 15 amino acids. The CDR3 DNA reads TGTGCCAGCAGTCCCGAGGGACAGATAAGTGAAAAACTGTTTTTT. It codes for CASSPEGQISEKLFF.

V gene TRBV6-1 combines with J gene TRBJ2-7, with D possibly being TRBD1 or TRBD2 (6 bases each). The length of the CDR3 is 15 residues. The V and J ends lost 4 bases and 5 bases respectively, with 18 bases between them. The V gene's germline CDR1 is MNHNS and CDR2 SASEGT. As DNA, the CDR3 is TGTGCCAGCAGTGGTAGTTGGGGGGCGCCCCACGAGCAGTACTTC. Its translation is CASSGSWGAPHEQYF.

As DNA, the CDR3 is TGTGCCAGCAGCTTAGTTAATTCTGGGACAGGGACTTCCAAAGAGACCCAGTACTTC. Translating gives CASSLVNSGTGTSKETQYF. The V gene is TRBV11-2, the J gene TRBJ2-5; 9 bases agree with TRBD1. The V gene's germline CDR1 is SGHAT and CDR2 FQNNGV. This CDR3 contains 19 residues. The trim removed 1 base at V and 3 bases at J, leaving 15 bases unmatched. Based on the CDR3 plus reference TRBV11-2 and TRBJ2-5, the full variable domain is EAGVAQSPRYKIIEKRQSVAFWCNPISGHATLYWYQQILGQGPKLLIQFQNNGVVDDSQLPKDRFSAERLKGVDSTLKIQPAKLEDSAVYLCASSLVNSGTGTSKETQYFGPGTRLLVL.